What follows are 30 T cell receptor beta chains derived from one specimen sequenced in a study of blood T cell repertoires in COVID-19. Measured with immunoSEQ multiplex PCR; TCRdb has only the in-frame clones, and not every one. Found here are approximately 100,000 clones, roughly 80% of them singletons; the top ten hold around 11%. Source material: peripheral blood. The receptor set was obtained from a woman at least 80 years old with acute or convalescent COVID-19.

This chain connects TRBV15 to TRBJ2-5; a possible D gene is TRBD2 (5 bases). Germline loops: CDR1 LNHNV, CDR2 YYDKDF (reference sequence). The CDR3 has 16 amino acids. V shed 0 bases and J shed 4 bases, with 15 bases lying between them. The CDR3 sequence is CATSRDKSGVAETQYF. The CDR3 DNA sequence: TGTGCCACCAGCAGAGATAAAAGCGGAGTCGCAGAGACCCAGTACTTC.

V and J are TRBV6-5 and TRBJ1-5; D ambiguous. The V and J ends lost 4 bases and 6 bases respectively, with 10 bases between them. The CDR3 totals 13 residues. Per the germline V gene, CDR1 is MNHEY and CDR2 is SVGAGI. CDR3 residues: CASSWRGAQPQHF. The CDR3 nucleotides read TGTGCCAGCAGTTGGAGAGGAGCTCAGCCCCAGCATTTT.

This chain uses TRBV7-2 with TRBJ2-7, with TRBD2 identical over 8 bases. Germline lookup yields CDR1 SGHTA and CDR2 FQGNSA. The CDR3 has 16 residues. J gave up 4 bases and V 1 base, and 9 bases lay outside the gene matches. CDR3 sequence (DNA): TGTGCCAGCAGCTTAGGGTCGCTAGCGGGCGTATACGAGCAGTACTTC. Translated: CASSLGSLAGVYEQYF.

V gene TRBV14 combines with J gene TRBJ2-2; D perhaps matches TRBD1 (6 bases). The CDR3 runs to 15 residues. V dropped 10 bases and J dropped 5 bases, with 20 bases sitting between them. Germline loops: CDR1 SGHDN, CDR2 FVKESK. The CDR3 here is CAKWGRGAGTGELFF. CDR3 bases: TGTGCCAAATGGGGCAGGGGCGCGGGTACCGGGGAGCTGTTTTTT.

A single count supports this clone. This chain connects TRBV6-2 or TRBV6-3 to TRBJ2-7, with 8 bases identical to TRBD2. CDR3 size: 16 residues. Trimming took 0 bases from V and 0 from J; bases not matched to a gene: 4. CDR1 is MNHEY and CDR2 is SVGEGT in the germline V gene. CDR3 protein: CASSYSTSEDSYEQYV. CDR3 nucleotide sequence: TGTGCCAGCAGTTACTCGACTAGCGAGGACTCCTACGAGCAGTACGTC.

The V gene is TRBV19, the J gene TRBJ1-1; a possible D gene is TRBD1 (6 bases). The V end was cut by 6 bases, the J end by 5 bases, with 22 bases between. The germline V gene has CDR1 LNHDA and CDR2 SQIVND (reference sequence). This CDR3 is built from 16 residues. DNA for the CDR3: TGTGCCAGTAGCTTGTCAGGGGCCCAAAAGGGGACTGAAGCTTTCTTT. This gives the protein CASSLSGAQKGTEAFF. Full variable domain (remainder filled in from reference TRBV19 and TRBJ1-1): DGGITQSPKYLFRKEGQNVTLSCEQNLNHDAMYWYRQDPGQGLRLIYYSQIVNDFQKGDIAEGYSVSREKKESFPLTVTSAQKNPTAFYLCASSLSGAQKGTEAFFGQGTRLTVV.

The chain is built from TRBV7-2 and TRBJ2-3, with D hard to call. Germline-derived CDR1 and CDR2 are SGHTA and FQGNSA. V was pared by 1 base and J by 1 base, with 12 bases between. This CDR3 contains 16 residues. Here the CDR3 reads CASSLEKVQGTDTQYF. In nucleotides, the CDR3 is TGTGCCAGCAGCTTAGAAAAAGTGCAGGGCACAGATACGCAGTATTTT.

This rearrangement joins TRBV7-2 to TRBJ1-3; TRBD1 is a possible D gene (6 bases). Germline V gene data show CDR1 as SGHTA and CDR2 as FQGNSA. The V and J ends lost 6 bases and 4 bases respectively, with 16 bases between them. The CDR3 consists of 15 residues. The CDR3 region is CASSFTTGIGNTIYF. For the CDR3, the DNA is TGTGCCAGCAGTTTCACTACAGGGATCGGAAACACCATATATTTT.

The V call is TRBV5-1, the J call TRBJ1-6, with no clear D. V dropped 4 bases and J dropped 7 bases, with 15 bases sitting between them. Germline V lookup: CDR1 SGHRS, CDR2 YFSETQ. The CDR3 sequence is 15 residues long. The CDR3 loop reads CASSTTTAQNSPLHF. In DNA form, the CDR3 reads TGCGCCAGCAGCACTACAACCGCCCAAAATTCACCCCTCCACTTT. Based on the CDR3 plus reference TRBV5-1 and TRBJ1-6, the full variable domain is KAGVTQTPRYLIKTRGQQVTLSCSPISGHRSVSWYQQTPGQGLQFLFEYFSETQRNKGNFPGRFSGRQFSNSRSEMNVSTLELGDSALYLCASSTTTAQNSPLHFGNGTRLTVT.

The CDR3 nucleotides read TGCGCCAGCAGCCCCACCGGGACAGGGTTCCACGAGCAGTACTTC. Translated, it gives CASSPTGTGFHEQYF. The gene calls are TRBV5-1 and TRBJ2-7, with 9 bases aligning to TRBD1. Germline assignment: CDR1 SGHRS and CDR2 YFSETQ. This CDR3 comprises 15 residues. Trimming removed 4 bases from V and 5 bases from J; junction bases left unmatched: 10.

The J gene is TRBJ1-6, the V gene TRBV4-3; unclear D gene. The V end was cut by 4 bases, the J end by 4 bases, with 11 bases between. Germline V gene lookup returns CDR1 LGHNA and CDR2 YSLEER. The CDR3 is 15 amino acids. CDR3 loop: CASSRQFGYNSPLHF. In nucleotides, the CDR3 is TGCGCCAGCAGCCGACAATTTGGATATAATTCACCCCTCCACTTT.

This chain uses TRBV11-2 with TRBJ2-7; 10 bases map to TRBD2. In germline, CDR1 is SGHAT, CDR2 FQNNGV. This CDR3 has 15 amino acids. The CDR3 nucleotides are TGTGCCAGCAGCTTAGATCTGTCAACTCGAGCGGGGGGGGACGTC. Residues: CASSLDLSTRAGGDV.

This chain joins TRBV9 and TRBJ1-3; TRBD1 is a possible D gene (6 bases). The CDR3 has 14 residues. Per germline, CDR1 SGDLS and CDR2 YYNGEE. V shed 4 bases and J shed 1 base, with 9 bases lying between them. The CDR3 sequence is CASSPGTSGNTIYF. The DNA for the CDR3 is TGTGCCAGCAGCCCTGGGACATCTGGAAACACCATATATTTT. The whole variable domain, remainder taken from reference TRBV9 and TRBJ1-3, is DSGVTQTPKHLITATGQRVTLRCSPRSGDLSVYWYQQSLDQGLQFLIQYYNGEERAKGNILERFSAQQFPDLHSELNLSSLELGDSALYFCASSPGTSGNTIYFGEGSWLTVV.

Concerning this clone itself: Germline is not matched at one junction end, which may reflect a read error. The genes are TRBV28 and TRBJ1-2; no clear D gene. The CDR3 is 15 residues long. The germline CDR1 and CDR2 sequences are MDHEN and SYDVKM. CDR3 protein: CASTAGRAASYRYTF. CDR3 nucleotides: TGTGCCAGCACCGCAGGCCGGGCCGCTAGCTATCGCTACACCTTC.

The rearrangement joins TRBV6-5 to TRBJ2-1, with TRBD1 as a possible D gene (5 bases). Germline V gene sequence: CDR1 MNHEY, CDR2 SVGAGI. The CDR3 is 12 residues long. V lost 4 bases and J lost 12, with 13 bases in between. CDR3: CASSSQVRAQFF. Written as DNA, the CDR3 is TGTGCCAGCAGTTCACAGGTTCGGGCGCAGTTCTTC.

This chain joins TRBV7-9 and TRBJ1-1, with a possible D match to TRBD1 (6 bases). CDR1 and CDR2 from the germline V gene are SEHNR and FQNEAQ (reference sequence). The CDR3 totals 14 residues. V shed 1 base and J shed 3 bases, with 9 bases lying between them. CDR3 nucleotides: TGTGCCAGCAGCTTAGGGGGGCCGGACACTGAAGCTTTCTTT. Translating gives CASSLGGPDTEAFF.

CDR3 nucleotide sequence: TGTGCCAGCAGCGTAGGGCTAGCGGGCCAGGCAGATACGCAGTATTTT. Translating gives CASSVGLAGQADTQYF. The rearrangement joins TRBV9 to TRBJ2-3; 8 bases line up with TRBD2. V lost 0 bases and J lost 4; bases outside the gene matches: 7. Germline V gives CDR1 SGDLS, CDR2 YYNGEE. This CDR3 contains 16 residues.

The chain carries TRBV5-1 and TRBJ2-3, with 9 bases lining up with TRBD1. The V segment lost 2 bases and the J segment 2 bases; nucleotides outside the gene matches: 6. CDR3 size: 16 residues. CDR1 is SGHRS and CDR2 is YFSETQ in the germline V gene. This CDR3 reads CASSLTGQGPTDTQYF. Here the CDR3 DNA reads TGCGCCAGCAGCTTAACGGGACAGGGCCCCACAGATACGCAGTATTTT.

DNA for the CDR3: TGTGCCAGCAGCTCCCAGGGGGATCAGCCCCAGCATTTT. Translating gives CASSSQGDQPQHF. This chain joins TRBV7-2 and TRBJ1-5; 7 nucleotides match TRBD1. CDR1 is SGHTA and CDR2 is FQGNSA in the germline V gene. The CDR3 has 13 residues. V lost 4 bases, J lost 5 bases, and 2 bases stayed unmatched.

On this clone itself: Other DNA sequences in this sample translate to the same CDR3. This rearrangement joins TRBV5-1 to TRBJ1-1, with 7 bases matching TRBD1. CDR1 and CDR2 from the germline V gene are SGHRS and YFSETQ. The CDR3 runs 14 residues. V lost 4 bases and J lost 2; bases outside the gene matches: 5. CDR3 sequence (DNA): TGCGCCAGCAGCCCGGGGACAGCTAACACTGAAGCTTTCTTT. It is translated as CASSPGTANTEAFF.

V is TRBV6-5 and J is TRBJ1-2, with D perhaps matching TRBD1 (5 bases). V lost 6 bases and J lost 2, with 10 bases in between. Germline CDR1 is MNHEY and CDR2 is SVGAGI. The CDR3 sequence is 13 residues long. CDR3 sequence: CASRLDTNYGYTF. CDR3 bases: TGTGCCAGCAGATTGGACACCAACTATGGCTACACCTTC.

The rearrangement links TRBV30 to TRBJ2-5, with TRBD2 matching over 7 bases. Germline V lookup: CDR1 GTSNPN, CDR2 SVGIG (reference sequence). CDR3 length: 14 residues. The trim removed 0 bases at V and 6 bases at J, leaving 7 bases unmatched. The CDR3 nucleotides are TGTGCCTGGAGTGTTCCGACTAGCATACAGACCCAGTACTTC. Protein sequence: CAWSVPTSIQTQYF. Variable domain in full (rest from reference TRBV30 and TRBJ2-5): SQTIHQWPATLVQPVGSPLSLECTVEGTSNPNLYWYRQAAGRGLQLLFYSVGIGQISSEVPQNLSASRPQDRQFILSSKKLLLSDSGFYLCAWSVPTSIQTQYFGPGTRLLVL.

The V call is TRBV4-2, the J call TRBJ1-1; 7 bases are shared with TRBD1. The ends lost 2 bases at V and 1 base at J; junction bases unmatched: 4. Germline V lookup: CDR1 LGHNA, CDR2 YNFKEQ. CDR3 length: 15 residues. This CDR3 reads CASSQPTGTNTEAFF. In DNA, the CDR3 is TGTGCCAGCAGCCAACCGACAGGGACGAACACTGAAGCTTTCTTT.

The chain is built from TRBV28 and TRBJ1-1, with a tentative D call TRBD1 (5 bases). There are 17 residues in the CDR3. Germline V CDR1 and CDR2: MDHEN, SYDVKM. Trimming took 8 bases from V and 5 from J, leaving 27 bases between them. For the CDR3, the DNA is TGTGCCAGCCCCCCGGCAGGGTTTAATAGACCGGTGACTGAAGCTTTCTTT. The encoded protein is CASPPAGFNRPVTEAFF.

The rearrangement uses TRBV28 and TRBJ2-2; no firm D call. V was clipped by 4 bases and J by 5 bases, with 11 bases between them. Germline CDR1 and CDR2: MDHEN and SYDVKM. The CDR3 consists of 14 residues. The CDR3 spells CASSSPWATGELFF. In DNA, the CDR3 is TGTGCCAGCAGTTCTCCGTGGGCGACCGGGGAGCTGTTTTTT.

The chain couples TRBV6-2 or TRBV6-3 to TRBJ1-5; D is uncertain. The V end lost 2 bases, the J end lost 0 bases, and 11 bases lay between the germline ends. From germline, CDR1 is MNHEY and CDR2 SVGEGT. This CDR3 is built from 16 residues. The CDR3 reads CASSYRQASSNQPQHF. The CDR3 DNA sequence: TGTGCCAGCAGTTACAGGCAGGCCTCTAGCAATCAGCCCCAGCATTTT.

V usage is TRBV15 and J usage is TRBJ2-5, with a possible D match to TRBD2 (6 bases). Germline V CDR1 and CDR2: LNHNV, YYDKDF (reference sequence). The CDR3 contains 16 residues. V was cut by 3 bases and J by 2 bases, with 16 bases left in between. The DNA of the CDR3 is TGTGCCACCAGCAGGGCCCTCCCGGGGGAACAAGAGACCCAGTACTTC. Protein product: CATSRALPGEQETQYF. Variable domain in full (rest from reference TRBV15 and TRBJ2-5): DAMVIQNPRYQVTQFGKPVTLSCSQTLNHNVMYWYQQKSSQAPKLLFHYYDKDFNNEADTPDNFQSRRPNTSFCFLDIRSPGLGDTAMYLCATSRALPGEQETQYFGPGTRLLVL.

This chain links TRBV5-1 with TRBJ1-2, with 10 bases that match TRBD1. CDR1 is SGHRS and CDR2 is YFSETQ in the germline V gene. V was pared by 4 bases and J by 8 bases, with 17 bases of the junction left unmatched. This CDR3 contains 17 residues. CDR3 region: CASSLSGTGVGPSGYTF. DNA of the CDR3: TGCGCCAGCAGCCTAAGTGGGACAGGGGTCGGCCCATCAGGCTACACCTTC.

The chain joins TRBV9 to TRBJ2-2; D is unclear. Per germline, CDR1 SGDLS and CDR2 YYNGEE. The CDR3 has 16 residues. V dropped 0 bases and J dropped 1 base, with 10 bases sitting between them. Here the CDR3 DNA reads TGTGCCAGCAGCGTAGGCGGAGTAGGGAACACCGGGGAGCTGTTTTTT. Encoded protein: CASSVGGVGNTGELFF.

The CDR3 nucleotides are TGTGCCAGCCTTCGGGGGTATGGAACTGAAGCTTTCTTT. Translation: CASLRGYGTEAFF. V is TRBV7-2 and J is TRBJ1-1; the D gene is possibly TRBD1 (5 bases). Deletions cut 8 bases from V and 5 bases from J, with 15 bases between. Germline assignment: CDR1 SGHTA and CDR2 FQGNSA. CDR3 size: 13 residues.